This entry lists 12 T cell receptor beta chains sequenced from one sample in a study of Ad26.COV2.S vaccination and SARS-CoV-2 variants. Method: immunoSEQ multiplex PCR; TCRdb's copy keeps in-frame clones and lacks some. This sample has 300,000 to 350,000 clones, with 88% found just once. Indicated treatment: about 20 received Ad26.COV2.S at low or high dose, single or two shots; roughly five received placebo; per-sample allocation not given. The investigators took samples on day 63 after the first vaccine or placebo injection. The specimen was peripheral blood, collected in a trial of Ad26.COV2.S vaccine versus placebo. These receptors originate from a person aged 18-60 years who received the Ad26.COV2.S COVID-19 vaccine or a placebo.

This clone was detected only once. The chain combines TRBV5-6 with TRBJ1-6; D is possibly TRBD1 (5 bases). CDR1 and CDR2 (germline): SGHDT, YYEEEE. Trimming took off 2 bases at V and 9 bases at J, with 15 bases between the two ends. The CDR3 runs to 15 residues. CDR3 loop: CASSFGLRGGSPLHF. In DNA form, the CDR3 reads TGTGCCAGCAGCTTTGGTCTGAGGGGTGGTTCACCCCTCCACTTT.

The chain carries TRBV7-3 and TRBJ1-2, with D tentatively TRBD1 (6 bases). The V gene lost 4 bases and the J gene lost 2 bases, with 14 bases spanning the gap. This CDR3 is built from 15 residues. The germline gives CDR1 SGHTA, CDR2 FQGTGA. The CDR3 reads CASSSLGGRNYGYTF. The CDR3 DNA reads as TGTGCCAGCAGCTCTTTAGGGGGACGCAACTATGGCTACACCTTC.

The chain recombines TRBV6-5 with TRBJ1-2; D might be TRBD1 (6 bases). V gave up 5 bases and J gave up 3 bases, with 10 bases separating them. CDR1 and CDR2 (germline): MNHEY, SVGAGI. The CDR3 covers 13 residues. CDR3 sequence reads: CASSPAGDYGYTF. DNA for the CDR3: TGTGCCAGCAGTCCCGCAGGGGACTATGGCTACACCTTC.

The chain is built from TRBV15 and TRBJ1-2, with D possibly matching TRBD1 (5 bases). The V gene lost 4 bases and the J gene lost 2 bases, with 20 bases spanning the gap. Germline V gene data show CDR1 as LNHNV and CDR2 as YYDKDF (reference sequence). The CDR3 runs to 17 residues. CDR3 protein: CATSTLSGGAPNYGYTF. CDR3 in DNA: TGTGCCACCAGCACGTTAAGTGGGGGAGCACCCAACTATGGCTACACCTTC.

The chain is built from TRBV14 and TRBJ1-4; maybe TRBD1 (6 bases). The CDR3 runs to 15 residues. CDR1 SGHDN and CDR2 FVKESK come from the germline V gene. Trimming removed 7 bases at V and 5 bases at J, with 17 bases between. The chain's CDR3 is CASKATGTPNEKLFF. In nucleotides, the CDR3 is TGTGCCAGCAAGGCAACCGGGACACCGAATGAAAAACTGTTTTTT.

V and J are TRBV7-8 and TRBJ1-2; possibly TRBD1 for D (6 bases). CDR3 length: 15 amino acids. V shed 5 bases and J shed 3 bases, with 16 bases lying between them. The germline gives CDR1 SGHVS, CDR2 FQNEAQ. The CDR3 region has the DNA TGTGCCAGCAGCCTTGGACAGCGAATAGACTATGGCTACACCTTC. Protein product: CASSLGQRIDYGYTF.

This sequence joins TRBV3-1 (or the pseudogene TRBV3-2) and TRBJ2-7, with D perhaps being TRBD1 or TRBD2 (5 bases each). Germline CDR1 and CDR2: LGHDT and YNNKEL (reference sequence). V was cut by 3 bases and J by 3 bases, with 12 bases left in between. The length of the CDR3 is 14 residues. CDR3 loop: CASSHRRDRYEQYF. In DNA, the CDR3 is TGTGCCAGCAGCCACAGACGGGACCGCTACGAGCAGTACTTC.

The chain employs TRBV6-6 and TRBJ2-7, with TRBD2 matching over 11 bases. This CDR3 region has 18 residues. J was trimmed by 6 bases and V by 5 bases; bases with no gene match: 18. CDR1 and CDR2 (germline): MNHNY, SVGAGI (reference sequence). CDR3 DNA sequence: TGTGCCAGCAGTCCCGGGGTAGCGGGGGGGGCGTCTCCTCGCGAGCAGTACTTC. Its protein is CASSPGVAGGASPREQYF.

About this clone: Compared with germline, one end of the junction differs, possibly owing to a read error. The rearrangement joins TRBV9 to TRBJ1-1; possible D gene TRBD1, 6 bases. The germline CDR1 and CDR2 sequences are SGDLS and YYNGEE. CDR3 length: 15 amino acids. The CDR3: CASSVDPGTNIEAFF. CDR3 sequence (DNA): TGTGCCAGCAGCGTAGACCCAGGGACAAACATTGAAGCTTTCTTT.

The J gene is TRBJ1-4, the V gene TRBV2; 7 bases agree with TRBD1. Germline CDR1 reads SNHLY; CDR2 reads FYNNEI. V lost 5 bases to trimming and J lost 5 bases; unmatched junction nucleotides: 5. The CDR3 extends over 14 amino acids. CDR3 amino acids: CASSHPGQNEKLFF. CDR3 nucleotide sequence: TGTGCCAGCAGTCATCCGGGACAGAATGAAAAACTGTTTTTT.

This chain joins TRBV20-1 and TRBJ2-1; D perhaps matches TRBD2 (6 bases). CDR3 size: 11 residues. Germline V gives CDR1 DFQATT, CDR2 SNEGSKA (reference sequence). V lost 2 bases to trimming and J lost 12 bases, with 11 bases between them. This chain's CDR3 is CSARTGDWQFF. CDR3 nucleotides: TGCAGTGCTAGAACGGGGGATTGGCAGTTCTTC.

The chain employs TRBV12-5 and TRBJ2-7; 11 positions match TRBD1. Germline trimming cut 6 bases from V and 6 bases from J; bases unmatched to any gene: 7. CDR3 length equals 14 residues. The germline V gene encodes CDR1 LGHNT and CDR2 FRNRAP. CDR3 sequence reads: CASGTGTGGFEQYF. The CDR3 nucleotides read TGTGCTAGTGGGACCGGGACAGGGGGATTCGAGCAGTACTTC. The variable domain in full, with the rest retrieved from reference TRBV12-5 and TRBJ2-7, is DARVTQTPRHKVTEMGQEVTMRCQPILGHNTVFWYRQTMMQGLELLAYFRNRAPLDDSGMPKDRFSAEMPDATLATLKIQPSEPRDSAVYFCASGTGTGGFEQYFGPGTRLTVT.